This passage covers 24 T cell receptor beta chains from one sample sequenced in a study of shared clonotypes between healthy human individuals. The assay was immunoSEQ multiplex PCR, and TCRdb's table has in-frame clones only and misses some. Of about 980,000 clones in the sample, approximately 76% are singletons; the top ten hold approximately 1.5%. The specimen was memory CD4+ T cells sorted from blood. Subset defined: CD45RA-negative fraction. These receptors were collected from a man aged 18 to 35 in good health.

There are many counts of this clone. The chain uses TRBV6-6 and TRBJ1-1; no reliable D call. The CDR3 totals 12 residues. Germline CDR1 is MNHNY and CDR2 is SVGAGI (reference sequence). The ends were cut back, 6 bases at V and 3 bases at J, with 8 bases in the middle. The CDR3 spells CASRDQYTEAFF. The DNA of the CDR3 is TGTGCCAGCAGAGACCAGTACACTGAAGCTTTCTTT.

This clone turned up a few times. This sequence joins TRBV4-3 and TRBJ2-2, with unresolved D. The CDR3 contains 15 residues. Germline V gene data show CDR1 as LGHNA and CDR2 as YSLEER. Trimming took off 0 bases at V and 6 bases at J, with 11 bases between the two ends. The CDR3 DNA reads TGCGCCAGCAGCCAAGATGTAGGTTGGGCCGGGGAGCTGTTTTTT. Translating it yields CASSQDVGWAGELFF.

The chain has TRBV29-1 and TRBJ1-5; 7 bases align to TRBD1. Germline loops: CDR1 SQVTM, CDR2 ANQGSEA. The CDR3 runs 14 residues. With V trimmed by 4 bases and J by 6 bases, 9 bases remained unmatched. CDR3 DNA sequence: TGCAGCGTTGCTGGGGCAGGGGGGGTTCAGCCCCAGCATTTT. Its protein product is CSVAGAGGVQPQHF.

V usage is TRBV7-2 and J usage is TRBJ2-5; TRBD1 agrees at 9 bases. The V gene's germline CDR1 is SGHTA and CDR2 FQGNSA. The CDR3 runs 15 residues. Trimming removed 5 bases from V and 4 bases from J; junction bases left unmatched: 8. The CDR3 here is CASSPQWTGAETQYF. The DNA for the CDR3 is TGTGCCAGCAGCCCGCAATGGACAGGGGCAGAGACCCAGTACTTC.

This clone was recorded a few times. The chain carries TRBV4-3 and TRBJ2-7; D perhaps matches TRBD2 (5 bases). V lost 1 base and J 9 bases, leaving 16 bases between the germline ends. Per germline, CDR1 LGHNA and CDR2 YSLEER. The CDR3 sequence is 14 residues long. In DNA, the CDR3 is TGCGCCAGCAGCCAAGGAGAGCAAGTGGGGAGGCAGTACTTC. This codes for CASSQGEQVGRQYF.

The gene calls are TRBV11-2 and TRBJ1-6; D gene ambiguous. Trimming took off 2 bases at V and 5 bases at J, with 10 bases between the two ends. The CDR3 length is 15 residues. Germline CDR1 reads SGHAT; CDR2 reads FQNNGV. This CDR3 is CASSLNIGNNSPLHF. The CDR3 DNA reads TGTGCCAGCAGCTTAAATATAGGGAATAATTCACCCCTCCACTTT.

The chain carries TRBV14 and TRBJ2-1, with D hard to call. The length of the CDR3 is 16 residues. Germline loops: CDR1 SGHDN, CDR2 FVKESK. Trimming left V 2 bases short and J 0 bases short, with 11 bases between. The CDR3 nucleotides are TGTGCCAGCAGCCAATTTTTAGGTATCTCCTACAATGAGCAGTTCTTC. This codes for CASSQFLGISYNEQFF.

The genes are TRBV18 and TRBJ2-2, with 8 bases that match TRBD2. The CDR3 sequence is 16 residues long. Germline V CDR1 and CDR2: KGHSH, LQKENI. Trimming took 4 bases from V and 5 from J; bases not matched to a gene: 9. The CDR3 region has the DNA TGTGCCAGCTCACAAACAGCGGGAGTTCAGACCGGGGAGCTGTTTTTT. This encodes CASSQTAGVQTGELFF.

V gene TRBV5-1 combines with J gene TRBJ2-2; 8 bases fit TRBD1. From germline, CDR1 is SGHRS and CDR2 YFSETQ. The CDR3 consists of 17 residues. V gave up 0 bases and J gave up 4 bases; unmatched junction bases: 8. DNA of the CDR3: TGCGCCAGCAGCTTGGGATATGACAGGGGCGGCACCGGGGAGCTGTTTTTT. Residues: CASSLGYDRGGTGELFF. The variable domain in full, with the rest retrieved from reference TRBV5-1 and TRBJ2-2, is KAGVTQTPRYLIKTRGQQVTLSCSPISGHRSVSWYQQTPGQGLQFLFEYFSETQRNKGNFPGRFSGRQFSNSRSEMNVSTLELGDSALYLCASSLGYDRGGTGELFFGEGSRLTVL.

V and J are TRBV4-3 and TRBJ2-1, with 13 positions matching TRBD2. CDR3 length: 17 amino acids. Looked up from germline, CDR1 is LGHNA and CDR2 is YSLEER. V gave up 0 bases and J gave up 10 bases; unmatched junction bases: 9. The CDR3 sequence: CASSQDGGLAGLGEQFF. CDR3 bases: TGCGCCAGCAGCCAAGATGGGGGACTAGCGGGGCTAGGGGAGCAGTTCTTC.

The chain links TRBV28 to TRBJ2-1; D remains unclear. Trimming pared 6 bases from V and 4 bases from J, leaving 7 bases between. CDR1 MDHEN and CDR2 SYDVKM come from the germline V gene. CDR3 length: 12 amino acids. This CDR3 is CASSRNYNEQFF. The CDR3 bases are TGTGCCAGCAGCCGTAATTACAATGAGCAGTTCTTC.

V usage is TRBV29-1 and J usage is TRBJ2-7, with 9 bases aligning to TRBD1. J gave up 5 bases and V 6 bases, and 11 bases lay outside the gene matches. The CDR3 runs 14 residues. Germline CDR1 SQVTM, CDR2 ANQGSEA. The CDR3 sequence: CSVDQGQGGDEQYF. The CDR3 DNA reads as TGCAGCGTCGACCAGGGACAGGGTGGCGACGAGCAGTACTTC.

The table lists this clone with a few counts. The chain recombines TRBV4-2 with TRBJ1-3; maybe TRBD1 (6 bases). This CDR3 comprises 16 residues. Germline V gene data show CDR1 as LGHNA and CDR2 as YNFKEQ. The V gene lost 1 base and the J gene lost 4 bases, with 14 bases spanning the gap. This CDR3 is CASSQADTGLGNTIYF. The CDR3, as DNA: TGTGCCAGCAGCCAAGCGGACACAGGGTTAGGAAACACCATATATTTT.

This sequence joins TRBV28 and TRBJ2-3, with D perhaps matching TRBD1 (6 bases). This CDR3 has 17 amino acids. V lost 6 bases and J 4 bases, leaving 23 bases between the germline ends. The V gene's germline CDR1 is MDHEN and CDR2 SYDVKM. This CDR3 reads CASSPYQGSPGSDTQYF. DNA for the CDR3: TGTGCCAGCAGCCCCTACCAGGGGAGCCCAGGCTCAGATACGCAGTATTTT.

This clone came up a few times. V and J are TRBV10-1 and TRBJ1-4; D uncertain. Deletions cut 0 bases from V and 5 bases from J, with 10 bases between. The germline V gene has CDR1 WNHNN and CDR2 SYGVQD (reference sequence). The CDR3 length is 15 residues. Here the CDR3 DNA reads TGCGCCAGCAGTGAGTCGGCAGGAAGGAATGAAAAACTGTTTTTT. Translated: CASSESAGRNEKLFF.

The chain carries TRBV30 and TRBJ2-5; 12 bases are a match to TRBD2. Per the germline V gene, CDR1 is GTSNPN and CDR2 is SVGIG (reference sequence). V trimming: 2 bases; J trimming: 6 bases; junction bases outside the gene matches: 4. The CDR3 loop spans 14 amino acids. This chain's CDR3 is CAWSSTSGSQTQYF. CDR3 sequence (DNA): TGTGCCTGGAGTTCGACTAGCGGGAGTCAGACCCAGTACTTC.

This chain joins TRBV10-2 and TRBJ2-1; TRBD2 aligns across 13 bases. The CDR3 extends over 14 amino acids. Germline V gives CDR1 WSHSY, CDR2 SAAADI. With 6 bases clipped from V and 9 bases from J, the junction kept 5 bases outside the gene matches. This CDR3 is CASRVTSGGFEQFF. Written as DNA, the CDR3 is TGCGCCAGCAGGGTGACTAGCGGGGGGTTTGAGCAGTTCTTC.

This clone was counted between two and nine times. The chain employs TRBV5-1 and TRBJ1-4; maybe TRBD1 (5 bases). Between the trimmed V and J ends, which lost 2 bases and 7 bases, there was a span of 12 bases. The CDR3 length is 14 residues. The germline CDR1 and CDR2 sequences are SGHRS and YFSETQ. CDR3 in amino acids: CASSLGRGGEKLFF. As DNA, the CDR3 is TGCGCCAGCAGCTTAGGGAGGGGAGGTGAAAAACTGTTTTTT. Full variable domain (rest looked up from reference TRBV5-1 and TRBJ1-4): KAGVTQTPRYLIKTRGQQVTLSCSPISGHRSVSWYQQTPGQGLQFLFEYFSETQRNKGNFPGRFSGRQFSNSRSEMNVSTLELGDSALYLCASSLGRGGEKLFFGSGTQLSVL.

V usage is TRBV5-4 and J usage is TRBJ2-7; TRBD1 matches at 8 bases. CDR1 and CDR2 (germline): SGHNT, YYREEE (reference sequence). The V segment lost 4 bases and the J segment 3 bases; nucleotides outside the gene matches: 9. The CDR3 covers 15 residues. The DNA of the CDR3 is TGTGCCAGCAGCCGACCGGGACAGGAGAACTACGAGCAGTACTTC. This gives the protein CASSRPGQENYEQYF.

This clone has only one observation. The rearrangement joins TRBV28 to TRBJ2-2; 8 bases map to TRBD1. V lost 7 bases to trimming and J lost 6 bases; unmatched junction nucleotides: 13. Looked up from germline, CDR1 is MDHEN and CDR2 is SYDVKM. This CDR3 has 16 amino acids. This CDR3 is CASTGGLSRVAGELFF. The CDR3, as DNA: TGTGCCAGCACAGGGGGCTTAAGTCGGGTAGCCGGGGAGCTGTTTTTT.

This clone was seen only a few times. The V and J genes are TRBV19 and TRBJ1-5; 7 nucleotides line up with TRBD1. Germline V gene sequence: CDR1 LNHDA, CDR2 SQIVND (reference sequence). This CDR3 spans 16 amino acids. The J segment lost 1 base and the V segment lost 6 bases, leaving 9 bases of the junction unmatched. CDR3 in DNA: TGTGCCAGTAGCCGAGGACAGGCCTACAGCAATCAGCCCCAGCATTTT. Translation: CASSRGQAYSNQPQHF.

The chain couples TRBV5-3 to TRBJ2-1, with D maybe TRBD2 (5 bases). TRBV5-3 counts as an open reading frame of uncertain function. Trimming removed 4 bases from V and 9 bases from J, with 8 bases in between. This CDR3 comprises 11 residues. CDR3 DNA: TGTGCCAGAAGCCTAGGAGGTGAGCAGTTCTTC. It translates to CARSLGGEQFF.

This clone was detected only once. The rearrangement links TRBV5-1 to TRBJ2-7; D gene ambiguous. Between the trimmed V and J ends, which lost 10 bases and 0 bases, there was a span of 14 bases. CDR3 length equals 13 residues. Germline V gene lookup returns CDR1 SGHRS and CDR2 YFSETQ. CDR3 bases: TGCGCCTCGGCCAGCTGGAGCTCCTACGAGCAGTACTTC. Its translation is CASASWSSYEQYF.

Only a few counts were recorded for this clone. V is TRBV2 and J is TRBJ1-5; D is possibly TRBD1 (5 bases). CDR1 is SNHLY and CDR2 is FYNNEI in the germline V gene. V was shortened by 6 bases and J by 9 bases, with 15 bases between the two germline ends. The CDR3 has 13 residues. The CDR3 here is CASRMGPRGPQHF. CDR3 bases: TGTGCCAGCAGGATGGGGCCCCGAGGGCCCCAGCATTTT.